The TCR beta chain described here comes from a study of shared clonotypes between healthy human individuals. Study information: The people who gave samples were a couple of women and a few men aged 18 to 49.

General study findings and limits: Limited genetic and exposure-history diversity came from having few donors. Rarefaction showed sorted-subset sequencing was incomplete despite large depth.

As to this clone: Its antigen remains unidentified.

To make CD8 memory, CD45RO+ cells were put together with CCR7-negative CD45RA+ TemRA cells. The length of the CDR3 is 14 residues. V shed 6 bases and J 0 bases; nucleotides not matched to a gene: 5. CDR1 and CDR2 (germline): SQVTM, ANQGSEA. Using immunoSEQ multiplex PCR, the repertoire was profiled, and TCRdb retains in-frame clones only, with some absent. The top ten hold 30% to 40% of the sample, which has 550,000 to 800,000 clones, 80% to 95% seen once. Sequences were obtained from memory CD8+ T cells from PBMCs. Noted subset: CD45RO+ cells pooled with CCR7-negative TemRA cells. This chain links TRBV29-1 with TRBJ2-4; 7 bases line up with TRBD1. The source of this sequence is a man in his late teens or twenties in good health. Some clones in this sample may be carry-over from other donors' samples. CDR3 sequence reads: CSVRGTVAKNIQYF. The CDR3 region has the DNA TGCAGCGTCAGAGGGACAGTAGCCAAAAACATTCAGTACTTC.